Each of the 20 T cell receptor beta chains below was sequenced from the same sample in a study of CXCR4 blockade with PD-1 therapy in pancreatic cancer (dated by TCRdb to the late 2010s). Library preparation employed the immunoSEQ multiplex PCR assay. Imported from immuneACCESS, the table was reduced by TCRdb to in-frame sequences with V and J called. These copies leave out some clones; in studies compared against another copy, an unresolved V gene accounts for under half, and the cause of the remainder is not known. The sample profile shows 800 to 1,200 clones; roughly 40% of them were found once. The ten largest make up 9.5% to 13% of the sample. Specimen: tumor tissue. Receptor source: a human donor with pancreatic ductal adenocarcinoma.

This clone occurred a few times. The V and J genes are TRBV11-3 and TRBJ2-5; possibly TRBD1 or TRBD2 for D (5 bases each). With 5 bases removed from V and 3 bases from J, the gap between germline ends came to 13 bases. The CDR3 length is 14 residues. Germline V gene lookup returns CDR1 SGHNT and CDR2 YENEEA. As DNA, the CDR3 is TGTGCCAGCAGCGCCCGGGACGGAAAAGAGACCCAGTACTTC. The encoded protein is CASSARDGKETQYF.

This clone has only a few counts. The rearrangement joins TRBV11-3 to TRBJ2-7; D not resolved. Trimming removed 6 bases from V and 3 bases from J, with 15 bases in between. The CDR3 contains 14 residues. Germline V gene data show CDR1 as SGHNT and CDR2 as YENEEA. CDR3 sequence reads: CASSRTGSLYEQYF. The CDR3 DNA sequence: TGTGCCAGCAGTCGAACCGGGTCCCTCTACGAGCAGTACTTC. Full variable domain (missing parts from reference TRBV11-3 and TRBJ2-7): EAGVVQSPRYKIIEKKQPVAFWCNPISGHNTLYWYLQNLGQGPELLIRYENEEAVDDSQLPKDRFSAERLKGVDSTLKIQPAELGDSAVYLCASSRTGSLYEQYFGPGTRLTVT.

The chain is built from TRBV15 and TRBJ2-3; 7 bases match TRBD2. Per the germline V gene, CDR1 is LNHNV and CDR2 is YYDKDF (reference sequence). The CDR3 is 16 residues long. V shed 5 bases, J shed 2 bases, and the junction held 10 bases outside the gene matches. CDR3: CATSSPRGVTTDTQYF. The DNA for the CDR3 is TGTGCCACCAGCTCCCCACGGGGGGTTACCACAGATACGCAGTATTTT. The whole variable domain, filled in from reference TRBV15 and TRBJ2-3, reads DAMVIQNPRYQVTQFGKPVTLSCSQTLNHNVMYWYQQKSSQAPKLLFHYYDKDFNNEADTPDNFQSRRPNTSFCFLDIRSPGLGDTAMYLCATSSPRGVTTDTQYFGPGTRLTVL.

This clone is termed medium-sized. The J gene is TRBJ1-6, the V gene TRBV11-3; 7 nucleotides align to TRBD1. Germline trimming cut 7 bases from V and 6 bases from J; bases unmatched to any gene: 6. The germline V gene encodes CDR1 SGHNT and CDR2 YENEEA. CDR3 length equals 14 residues. The CDR3 sequence is CASNRQGFNSPLHF. CDR3 coding DNA: TGTGCCAGCAACAGACAGGGATTTAATTCACCCCTCCACTTT.

This clone has a handful of counts. The chain couples TRBV6-8 to TRBJ1-1, with D unclear. The V gene's germline CDR1 is MNHGY and CDR2 SAAAGT. Trimming pared 1 base from V and 3 bases from J, leaving 9 bases between. This CDR3 contains 14 residues. CDR3 nucleotides: TGTGCCAGCAGTTACTTCGGGGTATACACTGAAGCTTTCTTT. It specifies CASSYFGVYTEAFF.

The chain uses TRBV30 and TRBJ1-1; 9 positions agree with TRBD1. The V segment lost 5 bases and the J segment 0 bases; nucleotides outside the gene matches: 1. Germline loops: CDR1 GTSNPN, CDR2 SVGIG (reference sequence). This CDR3 has 13 amino acids. CDR3 residues: CAWGTGMNTEAFF. CDR3 sequence (DNA): TGTGCCTGGGGGACAGGGATGAACACTGAAGCTTTCTTT.

The rearrangement links TRBV18 to TRBJ1-2, with TRBD1 matching 7 bases. The CDR3 spans 13 residues. The trim removed 4 bases at V and 4 bases at J, leaving 3 bases unmatched. In germline, CDR1 is KGHSH, CDR2 LQKENI. In nucleotides, the CDR3 is TGTGCCAGCTCACGGGACAGCACCTATGGCTACACCTTC. Residues: CASSRDSTYGYTF.

CDR3 bases: TGTGCCAGCTCCTTTTCGGAGAGGTATGATGAAAAACTGTTTTTT. Its translation is CASSFSERYDEKLFF. The chain carries TRBV18 and TRBJ1-4; D uncertain. Germline V gives CDR1 KGHSH, CDR2 LQKENI. V dropped 6 bases and J dropped 6 bases, with 17 bases sitting between them. There are 15 residues in the CDR3.

The CDR3 nucleotides read TGTGCCAGCTTCAGGGGCTTAAACACTGAAGCTTTCTTT. Translation: CASFRGLNTEAFF. V usage is TRBV18 and J usage is TRBJ1-1, with D possibly being TRBD1 (6 bases). This CDR3 comprises 13 residues. CDR1 is KGHSH, CDR2 LQKENI, per germline. The ends were cut back, 7 bases at V and 2 bases at J, with 11 bases in the middle.

This sequence joins TRBV30 and TRBJ1-4; 7 positions agree with TRBD1. Germline lookup yields CDR1 GTSNPN and CDR2 SVGIG (reference sequence). V shed 1 base and J 1 base; nucleotides not matched to a gene: 9. The CDR3 has 17 residues. The CDR3 region has the DNA TGTGCCTGGAGTGAGCCCGGGACAGAGGAAACTAATGAAAAACTGTTTTTT. Protein: CAWSEPGTEETNEKLFF.

The rearrangement links TRBV19 to TRBJ1-3; D is possibly TRBD1 (5 bases). V was shortened by 5 bases and J by 2 bases, with 13 bases between the two germline ends. Germline assignment: CDR1 LNHDA and CDR2 SQIVND (reference sequence). The CDR3 length is 15 residues. This chain's CDR3 is CASSSTGPPGNTIYF. For the CDR3, the DNA is TGTGCCAGTAGTTCAACGGGACCCCCTGGAAACACCATATATTTT.

This clone has more than one count but fewer than ten. The genes are TRBV6-8 and TRBJ1-4, with 7 bases fitting TRBD1. CDR3 size: 14 residues. Germline assignment: CDR1 MNHGY and CDR2 SAAAGT. Losses at the gene ends were 0 bases for V and 10 bases for J; bases not matched to a gene: 5. The CDR3 DNA sequence: TGTGCCAGCAGTTACTCGGGGGACAGTGGAAAACTGTTTTTT. Protein product: CASSYSGDSGKLFF.

The rearrangement joins TRBV27 to TRBJ1-1; the match to TRBD1 covers 7 bases. There are 13 residues in the CDR3. J gave up 1 base and V 6 bases, and 2 bases lay outside the gene matches. Looked up from germline, CDR1 is MNHEY and CDR2 is SMNVEV (reference sequence). The CDR3 coding sequence is TGTGCCAGCAGGAGACAGGGGAACACTGAAGCTTTCTTT. Amino acids: CASRRQGNTEAFF.

This clone was seen a handful of times. The V and J genes are TRBV30 and TRBJ1-2; 8 bases align to TRBD1. V dropped 3 bases and J dropped 3; count of bases not matched to a gene: 6. CDR3 length: 14 residues. Germline CDR1 and CDR2: GTSNPN and SVGIG (reference sequence). CDR3 coding DNA: TGTGCCTGGAGCCGGGACAGGCAGGACTATGGCTACACCTTC. Its translation: CAWSRDRQDYGYTF.

The J gene is TRBJ1-4, the V gene TRBV28; a possible D gene is TRBD1 (6 bases). The CDR3 contains 17 residues. Between the trimmed V and J ends, which lost 2 bases and 8 bases, there was a span of 21 bases. Germline V gene lookup returns CDR1 MDHEN and CDR2 SYDVKM. The CDR3 spells CASSLPGTSGVNEKLFF. DNA of the CDR3: TGTGCCAGCAGTTTACCCGGAACTTCAGGGGTCAACGAAAAACTGTTTTTT.

The V and J genes are TRBV14 and TRBJ1-4; the D is unclear. CDR3 length: 12 amino acids. V was shortened by 4 bases and J by 8 bases, with 8 bases between the two germline ends. The germline gives CDR1 SGHDN, CDR2 FVKESK. The CDR3 DNA reads TGTGCCAGCAGCCTCCGGGTGGAAAAACTGTTTTTT. Translation: CASSLRVEKLFF.

The gene calls are TRBV19 and TRBJ1-5, with D hard to call. This CDR3 spans 14 amino acids. V lost 10 bases and J lost 0, with 13 bases in between. Germline loops: CDR1 LNHDA, CDR2 SQIVND (reference sequence). The CDR3: CATADRYSNQPQHF. The CDR3 DNA follows: TGTGCCACCGCGGACCGATATAGCAATCAGCCCCAGCATTTT.

This chain uses TRBV15 with TRBJ2-3; 9 nucleotides match TRBD1. Unmatched junction bases numbered 8, after V lost 4 bases and J lost 0 bases. The CDR3 has 17 amino acids. Germline V lookup: CDR1 LNHNV, CDR2 YYDKDF (reference sequence). The CDR3 coding sequence is TGTGCCACCAGCACCGATAGGACAGGGGAGAGCACAGATACGCAGTATTTT. Translation gives CATSTDRTGESTDTQYF.

The chain joins TRBV19 to TRBJ2-7; 9 bases fit TRBD1. The trim removed 5 bases at V and 1 base at J, leaving 6 bases unmatched. CDR1 and CDR2 from the germline V gene are LNHDA and SQIVND (reference sequence). The CDR3 is 15 amino acids. In DNA, the CDR3 is TGTGCCAGTAGTTCCCCCGGGACAGGGTCCTACGAGCAGTACTTC. It translates to CASSSPGTGSYEQYF.

The chain carries TRBV12-5 and TRBJ1-4; 9 bases align to TRBD1. The CDR3 covers 14 residues. The V and J ends lost 6 bases and 7 bases, in that order; junction bases with no gene match: 6. Germline V gives CDR1 LGHNT, CDR2 FRNRAP. The CDR3 nucleotides are TGTGCTAGTGGCCACGACAGGGGGGTTGAAAAACTGTTTTTT. Its protein is CASGHDRGVEKLFF.